The sequence of this T cell receptor beta chain was determined in a study of sequential checkpoint blockade in melanoma. Study overall: After both sequences, patients received maintenance nivolumab.

Sequencing was performed with immunoSEQ multiplex PCR; in TCRdb, only in-frame clones are kept and a portion is missing. Here the sample spans 8,000 or so clones, 64% being singletons. Treatment described: randomized to nivolumab then ipilimumab (arm A) or the reverse (arm B). PBMC sorting kept live CD3+CD8+ cells without CD19 or CD56. This CDR3 region has 13 residues. V lost 6 bases, J lost 5 bases, and 13 bases lay in between. Looked up from germline, CDR1 is MNHGY and CDR2 is SVAAGI. The origin of this receptor is a human patient with melanoma. Some clones in this sample may be carry-over from other donors' samples. The chain links TRBV6-9 to TRBJ1-2; D possibly corresponds to TRBD1 (6 bases). The input for sequencing was CD8+ T cells sorted from blood (inferred from file names), taken from a patient given nivolumab and ipilimumab in sequence. The CDR3 protein is CASSPTGLYGYTF. The DNA of the CDR3 is TGTGCCAGCAGCCCAACAGGGCTGTATGGCTACACCTTC.